A single sample gave rise to the 30 T cell receptor beta chains below, sequenced in a study of cytomegalovirus exposure and HLA in healthy donors (dated by TCRdb to about 2017). Library generation was performed with the immunoSEQ multiplex PCR assay. For the multiplex PCR, a mixture combining 60 forward primers for TCR Vbeta segments and 13 reverse primers for TCR Jbeta segments was used. This is the immuneACCESS table as TCRdb keeps it, with only in-frame sequences that have V and J called. A part of the clones is gone; compared with another copy, unresolved V genes explain less than half, and the rest is unexplained. The sample table lists over 130,000 clones, 80% of them with a count of one. The ten largest clones represent about 2.2% of the sample. What was sequenced was PBMCs. The receptors derive from a middle-aged man in good health and CMV-seronegative.

The chain combines TRBV9 with TRBJ2-2; D is perhaps TRBD2 (6 bases). Trimming left V 4 bases short and J 3 bases short, with 16 bases between. Germline V gene sequence: CDR1 SGDLS, CDR2 YYNGEE. The CDR3 loop spans 16 amino acids. In DNA form, the CDR3 reads TGTGCCAGCAGCCTGATGCGGGGAAAGGACACCGGGGAGCTGTTTTTT. Translated, it gives CASSLMRGKDTGELFF. Variable domain in full (rest from reference TRBV9 and TRBJ2-2): DSGVTQTPKHLITATGQRVTLRCSPRSGDLSVYWYQQSLDQGLQFLIQYYNGEERAKGNILERFSAQQFPDLHSELNLSSLELGDSALYFCASSLMRGKDTGELFFGEGSRLTVL.

This clone has a handful of counts. V and J are TRBV19 and TRBJ1-1; no clear D gene. V was clipped by 0 bases and J by 1 base, with 9 bases between them. Germline CDR1 and CDR2: LNHDA and SQIVND (reference sequence). The CDR3 length is 15 residues. The CDR3 is CASSIDRRGNTEAFF. The CDR3 region has the DNA TGTGCCAGTAGTATAGATCGGCGGGGGAACACTGAAGCTTTCTTT.

This chain joins TRBV6-6 and TRBJ1-6; possible D gene TRBD1, 5 bases. The CDR3 covers 15 residues. Looked up from germline, CDR1 is MNHNY and CDR2 is SVGAGI (reference sequence). The V end lost 5 bases, the J end lost 10 bases, and 18 bases lay between the germline ends. The CDR3 DNA reads TGTGCCAGCAGTCAGGGACTGTCCGGGAGCTCACCCCTCCACTTT. It is translated as CASSQGLSGSSPLHF.

The chain combines TRBV28 with TRBJ1-6, with a tentative D call TRBD1 (6 bases). CDR1 is MDHEN and CDR2 is SYDVKM in the germline V gene. The CDR3 covers 17 residues. V was cut by 3 bases and J by 9 bases, with 21 bases left in between. This CDR3 is CASSLQGPRVVPSPLHF. The CDR3 bases are TGTGCCAGCAGTTTGCAGGGGCCTAGGGTTGTCCCTTCACCCCTCCACTTT.

This rearrangement joins TRBV9 to TRBJ2-1; D call uncertain. The CDR3 totals 17 residues. V dropped 0 bases and J dropped 2 bases, with 15 bases sitting between them. Per the germline V gene, CDR1 is SGDLS and CDR2 is YYNGEE. The chain's CDR3 is CASSVEPQRSAYNEQFF. In DNA, the CDR3 is TGTGCCAGCAGCGTAGAACCCCAACGGAGCGCCTACAATGAGCAGTTCTTC.

J is TRBJ1-3 and V is TRBV11-2; a possible D gene is TRBD1 (5 bases). This CDR3 is built from 15 residues. Trimming took off 1 base at V and 0 bases at J, with 7 bases between the two ends. The germline gives CDR1 SGHAT, CDR2 FQNNGV. The CDR3 bases are TGTGCCAGCAGCTTAGTGACAGTCTCTGGAAACACCATATATTTT. Its translation is CASSLVTVSGNTIYF.

The chain employs TRBV28 and TRBJ1-5; TRBD1 is a possible D gene (5 bases). The V end lost 8 bases, the J end lost 7 bases, and 18 bases lay between the germline ends. The CDR3 runs to 14 residues. From germline, CDR1 is MDHEN and CDR2 SYDVKM. CDR3 sequence reads: CASVSTGLGQPQHF. The CDR3 region has the DNA TGTGCCAGCGTCTCTACAGGTCTCGGACAGCCCCAGCATTTT.

J is TRBJ2-1 and V is TRBV12-5; 10 bases fit TRBD1. Germline V gives CDR1 LGHNT, CDR2 FRNRAP. Trimming cost V 7 bases and J 5 bases; bases outside gene matches: 5. The CDR3 consists of 14 residues. The CDR3 coding sequence is TGTGCTAGTGCTCTGGGACAGGGGAACAATGAGCAGTTCTTC. The encoded protein is CASALGQGNNEQFF.

The gene calls are TRBV4-1 and TRBJ1-6; D call uncertain. V was cut by 1 base and J by 8 bases, with 6 bases left in between. This CDR3 is 13 amino acids long. CDR1 MGHRA and CDR2 YSYEKL come from the germline V gene. This chain's CDR3 is CASSQGLYSPLHF. Written as DNA, the CDR3 is TGCGCCAGCAGCCAAGGGCTTTATTCACCCCTCCACTTT.

V is TRBV19 and J is TRBJ2-7; 7 bases are a match to TRBD2. CDR3 length: 15 amino acids. The germline V gene has CDR1 LNHDA and CDR2 SQIVND (reference sequence). The junction had 9 bases not matched to a gene; V was cut back by 3 bases and J by 4 bases. This CDR3 is CASSIGGGFPYEQYF. The CDR3 nucleotides read TGTGCCAGTAGTATTGGCGGGGGTTTCCCTTACGAGCAGTACTTC.

This sequence joins TRBV7-9 and TRBJ1-4; D is perhaps TRBD1 (6 bases). The germline V gene encodes CDR1 SEHNR and CDR2 FQNEAQ (reference sequence). This CDR3 region has 15 residues. V was pared by 2 bases and J by 8 bases, with 15 bases between. DNA for the CDR3: TGTGCCAGCAGCTTAAGTCTCAGGGGTTGGGAAAAACTGTTTTTT. This gives the protein CASSLSLRGWEKLFF.

This sequence joins TRBV7-6 and TRBJ2-3, with D uncertain. Germline CDR1 reads SGHVS; CDR2 reads FNYEAQ. V lost 2 bases and J lost 4, with 4 bases in between. This CDR3 contains 12 residues. CDR3 sequence (DNA): TGTGCCAGCAGCTTATCTGCAGATACGCAGTATTTT. Translating gives CASSLSADTQYF.

This clone occurred once. This sequence joins TRBV5-1 and TRBJ2-1; 8 nucleotides line up with TRBD2. CDR3 length: 15 amino acids. V dropped 4 bases and J dropped 5; count of bases not matched to a gene: 8. Germline CDR1 reads SGHRS; CDR2 reads YFSETQ. DNA for the CDR3: TGCGCCAGCAGCCGGAGTAGCGGGACTCACAATGAGCAGTTCTTC. It yields the protein CASSRSSGTHNEQFF.

The chain combines TRBV18 with TRBJ1-6; TRBD1 matches at 9 bases. From germline, CDR1 is KGHSH and CDR2 LQKENI. This CDR3 is built from 16 residues. With 3 bases clipped from V and 10 bases from J, the junction kept 10 bases outside the gene matches. The CDR3 sequence: CASSPSTGGLRSPLHF. The CDR3 DNA reads TGTGCCAGCTCACCTTCGACAGGGGGATTAAGATCACCCCTCCACTTT.

The table lists this clone with a few counts. This rearrangement joins TRBV5-1 to TRBJ2-6; no clear D gene. The germline CDR1 and CDR2 sequences are SGHRS and YFSETQ. Trimming took off 0 bases at V and 11 bases at J, with 12 bases between the two ends. The CDR3 consists of 14 residues. The CDR3 DNA reads TGCGCCAGCAGCTTGGAGGCCGGAAGCGACGTCCTGACTTTC. It translates to CASSLEAGSDVLTF.

V and J are TRBV30 and TRBJ2-7; D remains unclear. This CDR3 is 11 amino acids long. Trimming took off 4 bases at V and 1 base at J, with 5 bases between the two ends. The germline gives CDR1 GTSNPN, CDR2 SVGIG (reference sequence). CDR3 protein: CAWTESYEQYF. In DNA, the CDR3 is TGTGCCTGGACAGAATCCTACGAGCAGTACTTC.

The chain links TRBV9 to TRBJ2-5; possibly TRBD2 for D (5 bases). Between the trimmed V and J ends, which lost 3 bases and 5 bases, there was a span of 8 bases. The CDR3 has 12 residues. Germline CDR1 and CDR2: SGDLS and YYNGEE. CDR3 bases: TGTGCCAGCAGCGCACCGGGGGAGACCCAGTACTTC. Protein: CASSAPGETQYF.

CDR3 sequence reads: CASSSDSDQPQHF. CDR3 in DNA: TGTGCCAGCAGCTCGGACAGCGATCAGCCCCAGCATTTT. V is TRBV7-3 and J is TRBJ1-5; the D gene is possibly TRBD1 (6 bases). Germline V gives CDR1 SGHTA, CDR2 FQGTGA. V lost 4 bases and J 5 bases, leaving 9 bases between the germline ends. The CDR3 contains 13 residues. The complete variable domain, with remaining parts taken from reference TRBV7-3 and TRBJ1-5, reads GAGVSQTPSNKVTEKGKYVELRCDPISGHTALYWYRQSLGQGPEFLIYFQGTGAADDSGLPNDRFFAVRPEGSVSTLKIQRTERGDSAVYLCASSSDSDQPQHFGDGTRLSIL.

This sequence joins TRBV6-1 and TRBJ1-1; D unresolved. CDR3 length: 17 amino acids. V lost 2 bases to trimming and J lost 6 bases, with 22 bases between them. The germline CDR1 and CDR2 sequences are MNHNS and SASEGT. As DNA, the CDR3 is TGTGCCAGCAGTGAAAACCCCCAACAAGCAAGGAGACCTGAAGCTTTCTTT. Its translation: CASSENPQQARRPEAFF.

The CDR3 region has the DNA TGTGCCAGCAGTGGCACAGGGGGGAGTGTTGAAAAACTGTTTTTT. Protein product: CASSGTGGSVEKLFF. The J gene is TRBJ1-4, the V gene TRBV25-1; 8 positions agree with TRBD1. The CDR3 extends over 15 amino acids. V shed 4 bases, J shed 7 bases, and the junction held 8 bases outside the gene matches. In germline, CDR1 is MGHDK, CDR2 SYGVNS.

This clone has a handful of counts. The CDR3: CASSPKQGLNTEAFF. CDR3 sequence (DNA): TGTGCCAGCAGTCCAAAACAGGGACTGAACACTGAAGCTTTCTTT. The V gene is TRBV6-5, the J gene TRBJ1-1; D perhaps matches TRBD1 (6 bases). This CDR3 is 15 amino acids long. The germline CDR1 and CDR2 sequences are MNHEY and SVGAGI. V gave up 5 bases and J gave up 0 bases, with 13 bases separating them.

This chain links TRBV28 with TRBJ1-2; 7 bases map to TRBD1. The CDR3 totals 17 residues. Germline trimming cut 5 bases from V and 0 bases from J; bases unmatched to any gene: 12. The germline V gene encodes CDR1 MDHEN and CDR2 SYDVKM. CDR3 loop: CASSGPSSGTANYGYTF. The CDR3 region has the DNA TGTGCCAGCAGTGGTCCATCGTCCGGGACAGCTAACTATGGCTACACCTTC.

This clone was detected a few times. The chain is built from TRBV15 and TRBJ2-2; weak D call: TRBD1 (6 bases). Germline CDR1 reads LNHNV; CDR2 reads YYDKDF (reference sequence). V gave up 4 bases and J gave up 5 bases, with 14 bases separating them. This CDR3 has 15 residues. CDR3 protein: CATSNWAGVTGELFF. The CDR3, as DNA: TGTGCCACCAGCAATTGGGCAGGGGTGACCGGGGAGCTGTTTTTT.

The chain uses TRBV29-1 and TRBJ2-1, with TRBD2 identical over 8 bases. There are 13 residues in the CDR3. V lost 5 bases and J lost 8; bases outside the gene matches: 8. Per germline, CDR1 SQVTM and CDR2 ANQGSEA. The chain's CDR3 is CSVLPGGPDEQFF. The CDR3 DNA reads as TGCAGCGTTCTACCGGGGGGGCCCGATGAGCAGTTCTTC.

The chain has TRBV27 and TRBJ1-6, with 7 bases that match TRBD1. With 3 bases clipped from V and 6 bases from J, the junction kept 2 bases outside the gene matches. This CDR3 contains 14 residues. In germline, CDR1 is MNHEY, CDR2 SMNVEV (reference sequence). The CDR3: CASSFGTANSPLHF. CDR3 DNA sequence: TGTGCCAGCAGTTTCGGGACAGCTAATTCACCCCTCCACTTT.

In nucleotides, the CDR3 is TGTGCCAGCAGCCAAGGATGGACAGGGGGTAATGAAAAACTGTTTTTT. It encodes CASSQGWTGGNEKLFF. This chain connects TRBV14 to TRBJ1-4; 10 nucleotides agree with TRBD1. CDR1 SGHDN and CDR2 FVKESK come from the germline V gene. J lost 4 bases, V lost 1 base, and 3 bases had no gene match. This CDR3 has 16 amino acids.

This chain links TRBV30 with TRBJ1-3, with 8 bases identical to TRBD1. Trimming took 1 base from V and 0 from J; bases not matched to a gene: 2. Germline values: CDR1 GTSNPN, CDR2 SVGIG (reference sequence). The CDR3 contains 15 residues. CDR3 protein: CAWSDRGSSGNTIYF. The CDR3 DNA reads as TGTGCCTGGAGTGACAGGGGGAGCTCTGGAAACACCATATATTTT. Full variable domain (outside the CDR3, taken from reference TRBV30 and TRBJ1-3): SQTIHQWPATLVQPVGSPLSLECTVEGTSNPNLYWYRQAAGRGLQLLFYSVGIGQISSEVPQNLSASRPQDRQFILSSKKLLLSDSGFYLCAWSDRGSSGNTIYFGEGSWLTVV.

The V and J genes are TRBV12-5 and TRBJ2-7; D might be TRBD1 (6 bases). Trimming removed 0 bases from V and 2 bases from J, with 14 bases in between. The CDR3 runs 16 residues. Germline lookup yields CDR1 LGHNT and CDR2 FRNRAP. The CDR3 nucleotides are TGTGCTAGTGGTTTGGTTGGGGACAACCCTACCTACGAGCAGTACTTC. Its translation: CASGLVGDNPTYEQYF. Full variable domain (remainder filled in from reference TRBV12-5 and TRBJ2-7): DARVTQTPRHKVTEMGQEVTMRCQPILGHNTVFWYRQTMMQGLELLAYFRNRAPLDDSGMPKDRFSAEMPDATLATLKIQPSEPRDSAVYFCASGLVGDNPTYEQYFGPGTRLTVT.

This clone was seen a handful of times. The chain has TRBV30 and TRBJ1-5, with TRBD1 matching over 12 bases. The CDR3 is 16 amino acids. Germline-derived CDR1 and CDR2 are GTSNPN and SVGIG (reference sequence). With 2 bases clipped from V and 7 bases from J, the junction kept 9 bases outside the gene matches. As DNA, the CDR3 is TGTGCCTGGAGTAACATGGGACAGGGGGCAGAGCAGCCCCAGCATTTT. Amino acid sequence: CAWSNMGQGAEQPQHF.

V is TRBV2 and J is TRBJ1-1, with 7 bases that match TRBD1. The CDR3 length is 16 residues. The junction had 9 bases not matched to a gene; V was cut back by 5 bases and J by 0 bases. Germline V gives CDR1 SNHLY, CDR2 FYNNEI. The CDR3 protein is CASSKTGSPMNTEAFF. The CDR3 bases are TGTGCCAGCAGTAAGACAGGGAGTCCCATGAACACTGAAGCTTTCTTT.